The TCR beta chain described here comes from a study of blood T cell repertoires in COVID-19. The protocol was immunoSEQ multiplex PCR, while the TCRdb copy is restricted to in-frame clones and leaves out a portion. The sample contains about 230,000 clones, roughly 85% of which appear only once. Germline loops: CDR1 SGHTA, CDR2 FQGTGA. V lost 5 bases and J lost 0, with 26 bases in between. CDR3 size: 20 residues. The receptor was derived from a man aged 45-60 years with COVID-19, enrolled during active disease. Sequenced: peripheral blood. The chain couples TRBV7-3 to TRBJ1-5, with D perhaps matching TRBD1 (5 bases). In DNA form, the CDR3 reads TGTGCCAGCAGCCCCCACTTTACAGGCCCCGTCGTCGATAGCAATCAGCCCCAGCATTTT. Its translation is CASSPHFTGPVVDSNQPQHF.